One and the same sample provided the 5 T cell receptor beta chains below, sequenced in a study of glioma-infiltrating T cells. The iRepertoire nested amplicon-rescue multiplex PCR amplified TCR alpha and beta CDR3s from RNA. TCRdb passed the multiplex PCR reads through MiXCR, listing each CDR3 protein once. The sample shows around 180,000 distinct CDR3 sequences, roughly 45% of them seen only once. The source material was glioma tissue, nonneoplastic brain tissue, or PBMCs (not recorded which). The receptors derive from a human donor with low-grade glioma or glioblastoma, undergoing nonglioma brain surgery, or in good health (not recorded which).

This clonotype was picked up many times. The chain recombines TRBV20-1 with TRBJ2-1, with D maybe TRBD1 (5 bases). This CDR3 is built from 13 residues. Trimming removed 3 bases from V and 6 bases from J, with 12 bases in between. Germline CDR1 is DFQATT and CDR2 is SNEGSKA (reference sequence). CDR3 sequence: CSASRDGSNEQFF. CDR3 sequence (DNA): TGCAGTGCTAGCAGGGATGGTTCCAATGAGCAGTTCTTC.

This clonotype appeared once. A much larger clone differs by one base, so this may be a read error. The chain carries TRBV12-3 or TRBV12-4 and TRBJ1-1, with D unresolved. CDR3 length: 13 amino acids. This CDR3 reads CASSTNLNTEALF. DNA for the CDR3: TGTGCCAGCAGTACGAATCTGAACACTGAAGCTTTATTT.

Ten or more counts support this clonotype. CDR3 sequence: CASRGFQGNEQFF. DNA of the CDR3: TGCGCCAGCAGGGGATTTCAGGGCAATGAGCAGTTCTTC. The gene calls are TRBV4-1 and TRBJ2-1; possible D gene TRBD1, 5 bases. The CDR3 has 13 residues. The ends were cut back, 6 bases at V and 6 bases at J, with 12 bases in the middle. CDR1 MGHRA and CDR2 YSYEKL come from the germline V gene.

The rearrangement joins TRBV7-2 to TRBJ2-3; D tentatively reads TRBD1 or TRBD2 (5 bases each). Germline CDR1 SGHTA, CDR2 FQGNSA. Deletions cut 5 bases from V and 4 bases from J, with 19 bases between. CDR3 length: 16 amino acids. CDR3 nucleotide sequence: TGTGCCAGCAGCCTAAACCGGGACCGCGGTGCAGATACGCAGTATTTT. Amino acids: CASSLNRDRGADTQYF.

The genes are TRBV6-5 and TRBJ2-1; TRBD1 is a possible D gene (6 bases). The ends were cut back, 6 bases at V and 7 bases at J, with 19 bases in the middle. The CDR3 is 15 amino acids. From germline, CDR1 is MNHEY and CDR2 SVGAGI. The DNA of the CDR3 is TGTGCCAGCAGCCACACCGATTGGGGGCGAAATGAGCAGTTCTTC. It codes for CASSHTDWGRNEQFF.